Listed here are 21 T cell receptor beta chains from one sample, sequenced in a study of naive and memory T cell subsets. No antigens are known for them. Two oligonucleotides, mixed equimolar, formed the beta constant-region primer covering TRBC1 and TRBC2. Ligated cDNA was amplified by four rounds of PCR with nested alpha and beta constant-region primers and SP2. TCRdb itself ran the UMI-ligation and nested PCR reads through MiXCR, one entry per CDR3 protein. The sample contains around 100,000 distinct CDR3 sequences, roughly 15% of which appear only once. Notes on the study in general: Especially in CD8 cells, naive repertoires contained a few larger clonotypes, possibly CD45RA-re-expressing memory cells.

Sequences were obtained from naive CD8+ T cells from blood. Receptors were obtained from a human donor in good health.

The chain joins TRBV14 to TRBJ1-6, with D uncertain. Germline V gene data show CDR1 as SGHDN and CDR2 as FVKESK. The CDR3 is made up of 13 amino acids. Trimming left V 4 bases short and J 7 bases short, with 8 bases between. CDR3 in DNA: TGTGCCAGCAGCCCTGTCTGGAATTCACCCCTCCACTTT. It translates to CASSPVWNSPLHF.

This chain joins TRBV7-9 and TRBJ2-3; 8 positions agree with TRBD2. The CDR3 consists of 15 residues. Germline CDR1 is SEHNR and CDR2 is FQNEAQ (reference sequence). After removal of 6 bases from V and 0 bases from J, the junction contained 5 bases not matched to a gene. As DNA, the CDR3 is TGTGCCAGCAGTCCGGGAGGGGCCAGCACAGATACGCAGTATTTT. This gives the protein CASSPGGASTDTQYF.

The V gene is TRBV7-6, the J gene TRBJ1-2, with D possibly TRBD1 on 5 matching bases. The CDR3 is made up of 15 amino acids. The V gene lost 5 bases and the J gene lost 3 bases, with 16 bases spanning the gap. Per the germline V gene, CDR1 is SGHVS and CDR2 is FNYEAQ. The CDR3 here is CASSASTQGYYGYTF. The CDR3 DNA follows: TGTGCCAGCAGCGCATCTACTCAGGGATACTATGGCTACACCTTC.

V and J are TRBV24-1 and TRBJ2-3; D is ambiguous. Trimming cost V 7 bases and J 3 bases, with 10 bases left between them. The CDR3 consists of 13 residues. Per germline, CDR1 KGHDR and CDR2 SFDVKD. DNA for the CDR3: TGTGCCACCAGACCTTCGAATACAGATACGCAGTATTTT. The encoded protein is CATRPSNTDTQYF.

Many counts were recorded for this clonotype. V is TRBV28 and J is TRBJ2-3; no reliable D call. The CDR3 sequence is 16 residues long. In germline, CDR1 is MDHEN, CDR2 SYDVKM. V shed 6 bases and J shed 2 bases, with 18 bases lying between them. The CDR3 loop reads CASSPPAEGITDTQYF. In DNA, the CDR3 is TGTGCCAGCAGCCCTCCCGCAGAAGGAATCACAGATACGCAGTATTTT.

V and J are TRBV28 and TRBJ2-3; 9 bases are shared with TRBD1. Germline values: CDR1 MDHEN, CDR2 SYDVKM. This CDR3 is 15 amino acids long. V gave up 4 bases and J gave up 4 bases; unmatched junction bases: 6. The chain's CDR3 is CASSYGQGQADTQYF. The CDR3 nucleotides read TGTGCCAGCAGTTACGGACAGGGGCAGGCAGATACGCAGTATTTT.

This clonotype was observed a handful of times. The rearrangement uses TRBV7-6 and TRBJ2-7, with D possibly being TRBD2 (5 bases). Per germline, CDR1 SGHVS and CDR2 FNYEAQ. The CDR3 is 20 amino acids. V gave up 2 bases and J gave up 10 bases, with 36 bases separating them. CDR3 bases: TGTGCCAGCAGCTTAACAGTAACTAGTAGCGAGTCCCGGTCCCTACGAGGACAGTACTTC. This gives the protein CASSLTVTSSESRSLRGQYF.

This clonotype turned up a few times. CDR3 sequence reads: CASLRLLTPYNEQFF. For the CDR3, the DNA is TGTGCCAGCCTTCGACTCCTTACCCCCTACAATGAGCAGTTCTTC. This chain uses TRBV28 with TRBJ2-1; D unclear. The CDR3 is 15 amino acids. The germline V gene encodes CDR1 MDHEN and CDR2 SYDVKM. V lost 8 bases and J 2 bases, leaving 16 bases between the germline ends.

This clonotype was found a few times. The V and J genes are TRBV9 and TRBJ2-6; 7 nucleotides match TRBD2. The ends lost 3 bases at V and 0 bases at J; junction bases unmatched: 6. This CDR3 contains 17 residues. The V gene's germline CDR1 is SGDLS and CDR2 YYNGEE. In DNA form, the CDR3 reads TGTGCCAGCAGCGCCAGCGGGGCCATCTCTGGGGCCAACGTCCTGACTTTC. Translated, it gives CASSASGAISGANVLTF.

The chain recombines TRBV28 with TRBJ1-2; TRBD1 matches at 10 bases. The CDR3 totals 15 residues. J lost 4 bases, V lost 2 bases, and 4 bases had no gene match. CDR1 is MDHEN and CDR2 is SYDVKM in the germline V gene. The CDR3 nucleotides are TGTGCCAGCAGTTTACCGGGACAGGGGTCCTATGGCTACACCTTC. Translated, it gives CASSLPGQGSYGYTF.

This clonotype turned up a few times. DNA of the CDR3: TGTGCCACCAGCAGAGATCTTGCTCAGCCCCAGCATTTT. This gives the protein CATSRDLAQPQHF. The chain has TRBV15 and TRBJ1-5; D ambiguous. Trimming removed 0 bases from V and 6 bases from J, with 6 bases in between. Per the germline V gene, CDR1 is LNHNV and CDR2 is YYDKDF (reference sequence). This CDR3 region has 13 residues.

This clonotype was seen only a few times. This sequence joins TRBV4-3 and TRBJ2-1, with D possibly TRBD2 on 5 matching bases. This CDR3 is built from 18 residues. Per the germline V gene, CDR1 is LGHNA and CDR2 is YSLEER. Trimming removed 1 base from V and 4 bases from J, with 20 bases in between. The CDR3 coding sequence is TGCGCCAGCAGCCAAGTCCTGGTCGTAGGAGGCACTTACAATGAGCAGTTCTTC. Translated: CASSQVLVVGGTYNEQFF.

This clonotype has at least ten counts. The chain couples TRBV20-1 to TRBJ2-7, with D possibly being TRBD1 (5 bases). The germline gives CDR1 DFQATT, CDR2 SNEGSKA (reference sequence). The V gene lost 1 base and the J gene lost 2 bases, with 9 bases spanning the gap. This CDR3 is built from 13 residues. The chain's CDR3 is CSARGAGTYEQYF. The CDR3 DNA reads as TGCAGTGCTAGAGGGGCAGGGACCTACGAGCAGTACTTC.

The J gene is TRBJ2-1, the V gene TRBV6-6; D may be TRBD2 (5 bases). This CDR3 contains 17 residues. Per germline, CDR1 MNHNY and CDR2 SVGAGI (reference sequence). Deletions cut 4 bases from V and 0 bases from J, with 16 bases between. In DNA, the CDR3 is TGTGCCAGCAGTTTTTCCTCGGACTTGAGCTCCTACAATGAGCAGTTCTTC. This sequence encodes CASSFSSDLSSYNEQFF.

This clonotype was detected only a few times. The chain employs TRBV7-9 and TRBJ2-7; tentative D call: TRBD2 (5 bases). The germline V and J ends were trimmed by 5 bases and 7 bases, with 12 bases remaining between them. The CDR3 runs 12 residues. Germline V gene sequence: CDR1 SEHNR, CDR2 FQNEAQ (reference sequence). The CDR3 sequence: CASSPQGSEQYF. In nucleotides, the CDR3 is TGTGCCAGCAGCCCACAAGGGAGTGAGCAGTACTTC.

This clonotype was picked up a small number of times. This chain joins TRBV6-2 or TRBV6-3 and TRBJ2-7, with D possibly matching TRBD2 (5 bases). CDR3 size: 14 residues. Germline CDR1 is MNHEY and CDR2 is SVGEGT. The V end lost 4 bases, the J end lost 3 bases, and 13 bases lay between the germline ends. The DNA of the CDR3 is TGTGCCAGCAGTTCCCCCTGGCGGGTCTACGAGCAGTACTTC. Protein product: CASSSPWRVYEQYF.

Ten or more counts support this clonotype. DNA for the CDR3: TGTGCCAGGACGGGAGGCCCCTACAATGAGCAGTTCTTC. This translates into CARTGGPYNEQFF. The gene calls are TRBV6-2 or TRBV6-3 and TRBJ2-1; 7 bases agree with TRBD2. With V trimmed by 9 bases and J by 2 bases, 4 bases remained unmatched. The CDR3 covers 13 residues. Germline CDR1 is MNHEY and CDR2 is SVGEGT.

The gene calls are TRBV28 and TRBJ2-7; 12 bases match TRBD2. Trimming cost V 5 bases and J 0 bases; bases outside gene matches: 5. There are 16 residues in the CDR3. Looked up from germline, CDR1 is MDHEN and CDR2 is SYDVKM. In DNA, the CDR3 is TGTGCCAGCAGTGACGAACTAGCGGGGGGCTCCTACGAGCAGTACTTC. Amino acid sequence: CASSDELAGGSYEQYF. The entire variable domain, with the rest obtained from reference TRBV28 and TRBJ2-7, is as follows: DVKVTQSSRYLVKRTGEKVFLECVQDMDHENMFWYRQDPGLGLRLIYFSYDVKMKEKGDIPEGYSVSREKKERFSLILESASTNQTSMYLCASSDELAGGSYEQYFGPGTRLTVT.

This clonotype turned up a few times. The rearrangement uses TRBV20-1 and TRBJ1-1, with D unclear. The germline V and J ends were trimmed by 3 bases and 4 bases, with 6 bases remaining between them. The CDR3 is 11 residues long. CDR1 is DFQATT, CDR2 SNEGSKA, per germline (reference sequence). Here the CDR3 DNA reads TGCAGTGCTAGGTTCGGCACTGAAGCTTTCTTT. Its translation: CSARFGTEAFF.

The J gene is TRBJ2-7, the V gene TRBV11-2; tentative D call: TRBD2 (6 bases). The CDR3 extends over 14 amino acids. Trimming removed 4 bases from V and 6 bases from J, with 16 bases in between. Germline V gives CDR1 SGHAT, CDR2 FQNNGV. The CDR3 DNA reads TGTGCCAGCAGCTCGACGGGGGTGGGCCTCGAGCAGTACTTC. Encoded protein: CASSSTGVGLEQYF.

This clonotype has more than one count but fewer than ten. The rearrangement joins TRBV7-3 to TRBJ2-1; TRBD1 is a possible D gene (6 bases). From germline, CDR1 is SGHTA and CDR2 FQGTGA. The length of the CDR3 is 16 residues. Trimming removed 1 base at V and 1 base at J, with 11 bases between. Here the CDR3 DNA reads TGTGCCAGCAGCTTAATAGGCCAGGGGTCCTACAATGAGCAGTTCTTC. This sequence encodes CASSLIGQGSYNEQFF.